A selection of T cell receptor beta chains follows, all from one sample in a study of cytomegalovirus exposure and HLA in healthy donors. Assay used: immunoSEQ multiplex PCR; TCRdb lists only in-frame clones, some missing. This sample has about 160,000 clones; almost 80% occur once, and the top ten carry approximately 10%. The sample comprised PBMCs. The receptors here all came from a man aged 18-30 years in good health and CMV-seropositive. Each CDR3 is given with its conserved first and last residue. The D gene is left open where the match is weak. Where a row states a size, it is once, few, many or the class of an expanded clone; other rows omit it.

V gene	D gene	clone size	J gene	CDR3 DNA	CDR3 protein
TRBV4-3	TRBD2	-	TRBJ2-5	TGCGCCAGCAGCCAAGTAGCGGGAGAGACCCAGTACTTC	CASSQVAGETQYF
TRBV19	TRBD1	-	TRBJ1-2	TGTGCCAGAACTGACCAAGGACAGGGGGCGCTTCCTAACTATGGCTACACCTTC	CARTDQGQGALPNYGYTF
TRBV5-6	TRBD2	-	TRBJ2-1	TGTGCCAGCAGCTGGATGGGTACTAGCGGGAGTTTTTACCATGAGCAGTTCTTC	CASSWMGTSGSFYHEQFF
TRBV5-1	TRBD1	-	TRBJ1-1	TGCGCCAGCAGCCAAACAGGGGGCCTGGGCACTGAAGCTTTCTTT	CASSQTGGLGTEAFF
TRBV7-6	TRBD1	few	TRBJ1-3	TGTGCCAGCAGCCCCTGGGACAGTGAGACTGGAAACACCATATATTTT	CASSPWDSETGNTIYF
TRBV2	-	-	TRBJ2-2	TGTGCCAGCAGTTGGACAGTGGGCACCGGGGAGCTGTTTTTT	CASSWTVGTGELFF
TRBV11-2	-	-	TRBJ2-1	TGTGCCAGCACCCCCCACAGGGAAAGGTACAATGAGCAGTTCTTC	CASTPHRERYNEQFF
TRBV29-1	-	-	TRBJ1-2	TGCAGCGTTAAAGGAGCTGACTATGGCTACACCTTC	CSVKGADYGYTF
TRBV27	-	-	TRBJ2-7	TGTGCCAGCAGTTTCGGACAGACCTCCTACGAGCAGTACTTC	CASSFGQTSYEQYF
TRBV2	TRBD1	-	TRBJ1-1	TGTGCCAGCTCCGGGACAGGGGCGACCGGGGGAGCTTTCTTT	CASSGTGATGGAFF
TRBV13	TRBD1	-	TRBJ1-4	TGTGCCAGCAGCTTTACAGGGGAAGATGAAAAACTGTTTTTT	CASSFTGEDEKLFF
TRBV4-3	-	few	TRBJ2-3	TGCGCCAGCAGCCTAACCACCGGCAGGACAGATACGCAGTATTTT	CASSLTTGRTDTQYF
TRBV11-3	-	-	TRBJ2-3	TGTGCCAGCAGCGACACCTACACAGATACGCAGTATTTT	CASSDTYTDTQYF
TRBV5-6	TRBD1	-	TRBJ2-7	TGTGCCAGCAGCCCGGAGACAGGGGGCCGCTCCTACGAGCAGTACTTC	CASSPETGGRSYEQYF
TRBV6-5	TRBD1	-	TRBJ1-4	TGTGCCACCGCGACAGGGACTAATGAAAAACTGTTTTTT	CATATGTNEKLFF
TRBV28	-	-	TRBJ1-4	TGTGCCAGCAGTTTAGTGGGCAGGGGTAGCGAAAAACTGTTTTTT	CASSLVGRGSEKLFF
TRBV19	-	-	TRBJ1-5	TGTGCCACCAGCGGAGAGGGCAATCAGCCCCAGCATTTT	CATSGEGNQPQHF
TRBV6-6	-	-	TRBJ1-1	TGTGCCAGCAGTTTTGCGATGAACACTGAAGCTTTCTTT	CASSFAMNTEAFF
TRBV5-1	TRBD1	-	TRBJ1-4	TGCGCCAGCAGCTTACGACAGGGCGGGAGGGGACTGTTTTTT	CASSLRQGGRGLFF
TRBV7-8	TRBD2	-	TRBJ2-2	TGTGCCAGCAGCCTTGGGGGGGCGAACACCGGGGAGCTGTTTTTT	CASSLGGANTGELFF
TRBV2	-	-	TRBJ1-5	TGTGCCAGCAACAGGTTAGGGGGGGGAGATCAGCCCCAGCATTTT	CASNRLGGGDQPQHF
TRBV6-5	TRBD1	-	TRBJ2-7	TGTGCCAGTTTCACAGGGGGCCTCCCATACGAGCAGTACTTC	CASFTGGLPYEQYF
TRBV5-5	-	-	TRBJ2-1	TGTGCCAGCAGCTTGGCGCGGGGTGAGCAGTTCTTC	CASSLARGEQFF
TRBV6-6	-	few	TRBJ1-5	TGTGCCAGCAGCCTTAGACTAAATCAGCCCCAGCATTTT	CASSLRLNQPQHF
TRBV29-1	-	-	TRBJ1-1	TGCAGCGTTGAAGATGGGGCGGGGGCCGGGTGGGTTAACACTGAAGCTTTCTTT	CSVEDGAGAGWVNTEAFF
TRBV9	-	-	TRBJ1-4	TGTGCCAGCAGCGTAGCCTCCAGGGGTGGTGAAAAACTGTTTTTT	CASSVASRGGEKLFF
TRBV15	TRBD1	-	TRBJ2-7	TGTGCCACCAGCAGCCTCCTCCGGGACAGAGATTACGAGCAGTACTTC	CATSSLLRDRDYEQYF
TRBV19	-	-	TRBJ1-1	TGTGCCAGTAGCTCCCTCGGGAACACTGAAGCTTTCTTT	CASSSLGNTEAFF
TRBV6-1	TRBD1	-	TRBJ2-3	TGTGCCAGCAGCGAAACAGGGGCCCCAGATACGCAGTATTTT	CASSETGAPDTQYF
TRBV4-1	-	-	TRBJ2-3	TGCGCCAGCAGCCAAGTCCCAGTCACAGATACGCAGTATTTT	CASSQVPVTDTQYF
TRBV28	TRBD1	-	TRBJ2-7	TGTGCCAGCAGTTTCGGGGGACAGGGCGAATCCTACGAGCAGTACTTC	CASSFGGQGESYEQYF
TRBV5-6	-	-	TRBJ1-2	TGTGCCAGCAGCTTCGCCGACAGGTCCTATGGCGGCTACACCTTC	CASSFADRSYGGYTF
TRBV19	TRBD2	-	TRBJ2-1	TGTGCCAGTAGTATAGGGGGCGGGGGGCGGTACAATGAGCAGTTCTTC	CASSIGGGGRYNEQFF
TRBV5-1	-	-	TRBJ2-3	TGCGCCAGCAGCTTGGATAGCGTCCAGACGAATACGCAGTATTTT	CASSLDSVQTNTQYF
TRBV9	-	-	TRBJ2-1	TGTGCCAGCAGCGTAGAACTGAGGACCTACAATGAGCAGTTCTTC	CASSVELRTYNEQFF
TRBV5-1	TRBD1	-	TRBJ2-3	TGCGCCAGCAGCTTTCCCCGACAGGGGGCCGATACGCAGTATTTT	CASSFPRQGADTQYF
TRBV25-1	-	few	TRBJ1-1	TGTGCCAGCAGTCCTTCGGGAACTGAAGCTTTCTTT	CASSPSGTEAFF
TRBV7-8	TRBD1	-	TRBJ2-7	TGTGCCAGCAGTTCAGGGAGAGGACAGGGAGCCCACTTC	CASSSGRGQGAHF
TRBV9	-	-	TRBJ1-2	TGTGCCAGCAGCGTAGTTTCGGGTTTAGGTGGCTACACCTTC	CASSVVSGLGGYTF
TRBV7-2	-	few	TRBJ2-2	TGTGCCAGCAGCCTATTTAGTGGGGGGGCCCGAGGGGAGCTGTTTTTT	CASSLFSGGARGELFF
TRBV7-9	-	few	TRBJ2-3	TGTGCCAGCAGCTTAGTTGGAGGGGGGGATCCAGATACGCAGTATTTT	CASSLVGGGDPDTQYF
TRBV9	-	-	TRBJ1-3	TGTGCCAGCAGCATAGGGCCATTAGGAAACACCATATATTTT	CASSIGPLGNTIYF
TRBV7-3	-	-	TRBJ2-1	TGTGCCAGCAGGCCGTGGGGGGGGGCGGAAGAGCAGTTCTTC	CASRPWGGAEEQFF
TRBV5-6	TRBD2	-	TRBJ2-2	TGTGCCAGTGGACTAGCGGGGCGGACCGGGGAGCTGTTTTTT	CASGLAGRTGELFF
TRBV5-1	TRBD1	-	TRBJ1-1	TGCGCCAGCAGCTTGGGACAGGGACGGATGAACACTGAAGCTTTCTTT	CASSLGQGRMNTEAFF
TRBV5-1	-	few	TRBJ1-6	TGCGCCAGCAGGAGGAACCCAGATAATTCACCCCTCCACTTT	CASRRNPDNSPLHF
TRBV15	TRBD1	-	TRBJ2-7	TGTGCCACCAGCAGAGATCTGGGGACAGGGAGATACGAGCAGTACTTC	CATSRDLGTGRYEQYF
TRBV10-2	TRBD2	-	TRBJ2-1	TGCGCCAGCAGTGAGTGGTCTAGCGGGAGATACGGTGAGCAGTTCTTC	CASSEWSSGRYGEQFF
TRBV6-1	-	few	TRBJ2-7	TGTGCCAGCAGTGAGTCTACCTACGAGCAGTACTTC	CASSESTYEQYF
TRBV30	TRBD2	-	TRBJ2-3	TGTGCCTCCCAGGAGCCGGGACTAGCGGCGAACACAGATACGCAGTATTTT	CASQEPGLAANTDTQYF
TRBV4-2	-	-	TRBJ1-4	TGTGCCAGCAGACCACCAGGGATTAATGAAAAACTGTTTTTT	CASRPPGINEKLFF
TRBV2	-	-	TRBJ2-3	TGTGCCAGCAGTGAATGGTTAGATACAGATACGCAGTATTTT	CASSEWLDTDTQYF
TRBV5-1	-	-	TRBJ2-2	TGCGCCAGCAGCTTGGCCAGTAACTCCTGGGGGCCCTTCCCCGGGGAGCTGTTTTTT	CASSLASNSWGPFPGELFF
TRBV10-2	-	-	TRBJ1-1	TGCGCCAGCGGGGAGTATACGGACACTGAAGCTTTCTTT	CASGEYTDTEAFF
TRBV6-1	-	once	TRBJ2-2	TGTGCCAGCAGTCTCGGGGGCGGGGAGCTGTTTTTT	CASSLGGGELFF
TRBV15	-	-	TRBJ1-2	TGTGCCACCAGCAGAGAAAGCCACTATGGCTACACCTTC	CATSRESHYGYTF
TRBV15	TRBD2	few	TRBJ2-1	TGTGCCACCAGCAGCTTCGCCGGGACTAGATCGGACAATGAGCAGTTCTTC	CATSSFAGTRSDNEQFF
TRBV27	-	once	TRBJ2-6	TGTGCCAGTGCGGGACTCACGACGTCTGGGGCCAACGTCCTGACTTTC	CASAGLTTSGANVLTF